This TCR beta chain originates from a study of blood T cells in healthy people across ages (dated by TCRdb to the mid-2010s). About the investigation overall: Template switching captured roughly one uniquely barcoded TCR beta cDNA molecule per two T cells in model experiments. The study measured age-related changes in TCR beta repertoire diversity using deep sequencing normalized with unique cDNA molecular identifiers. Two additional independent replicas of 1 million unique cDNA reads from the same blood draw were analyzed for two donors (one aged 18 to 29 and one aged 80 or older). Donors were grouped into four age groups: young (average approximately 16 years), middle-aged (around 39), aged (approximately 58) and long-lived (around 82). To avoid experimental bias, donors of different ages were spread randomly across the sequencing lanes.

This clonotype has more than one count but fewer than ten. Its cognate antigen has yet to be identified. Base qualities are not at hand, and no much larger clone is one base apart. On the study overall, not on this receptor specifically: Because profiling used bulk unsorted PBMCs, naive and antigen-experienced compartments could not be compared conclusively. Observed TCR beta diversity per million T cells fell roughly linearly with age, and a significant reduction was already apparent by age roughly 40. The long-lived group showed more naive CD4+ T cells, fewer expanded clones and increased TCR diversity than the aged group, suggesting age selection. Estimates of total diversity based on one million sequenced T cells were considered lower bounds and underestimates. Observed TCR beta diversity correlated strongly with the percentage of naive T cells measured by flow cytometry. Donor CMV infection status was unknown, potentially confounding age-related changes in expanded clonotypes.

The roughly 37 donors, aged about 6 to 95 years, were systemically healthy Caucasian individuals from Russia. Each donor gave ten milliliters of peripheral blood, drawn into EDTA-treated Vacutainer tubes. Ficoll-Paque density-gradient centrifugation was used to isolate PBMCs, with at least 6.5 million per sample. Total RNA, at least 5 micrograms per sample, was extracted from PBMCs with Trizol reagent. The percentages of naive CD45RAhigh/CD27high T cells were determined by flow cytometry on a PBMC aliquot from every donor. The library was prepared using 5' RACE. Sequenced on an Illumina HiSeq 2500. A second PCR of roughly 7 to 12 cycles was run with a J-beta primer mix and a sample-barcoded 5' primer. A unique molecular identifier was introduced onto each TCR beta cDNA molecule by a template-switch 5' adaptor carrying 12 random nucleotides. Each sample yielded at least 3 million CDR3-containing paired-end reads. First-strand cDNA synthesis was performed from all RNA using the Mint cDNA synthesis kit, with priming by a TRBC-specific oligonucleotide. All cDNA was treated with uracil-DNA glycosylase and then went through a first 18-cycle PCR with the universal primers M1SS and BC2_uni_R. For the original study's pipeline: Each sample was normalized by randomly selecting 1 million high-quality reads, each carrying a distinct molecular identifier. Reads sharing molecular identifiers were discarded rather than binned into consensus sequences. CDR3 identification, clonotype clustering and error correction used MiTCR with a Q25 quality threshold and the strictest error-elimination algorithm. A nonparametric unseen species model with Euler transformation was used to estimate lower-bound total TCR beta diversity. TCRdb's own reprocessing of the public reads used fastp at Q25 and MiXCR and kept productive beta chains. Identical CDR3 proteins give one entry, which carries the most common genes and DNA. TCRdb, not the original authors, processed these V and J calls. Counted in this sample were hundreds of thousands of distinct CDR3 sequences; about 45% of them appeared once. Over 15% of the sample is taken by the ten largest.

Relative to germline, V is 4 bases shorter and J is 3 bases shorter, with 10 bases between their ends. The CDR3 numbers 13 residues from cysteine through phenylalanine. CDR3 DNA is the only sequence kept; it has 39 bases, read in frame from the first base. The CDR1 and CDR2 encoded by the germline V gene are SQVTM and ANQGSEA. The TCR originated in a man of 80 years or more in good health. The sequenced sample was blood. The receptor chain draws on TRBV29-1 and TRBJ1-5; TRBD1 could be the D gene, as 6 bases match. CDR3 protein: CSVVQGTNQPQHF. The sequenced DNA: TGCAGCGTTGTACAGGGTACCAATCAGCCCCAGCATTTT.